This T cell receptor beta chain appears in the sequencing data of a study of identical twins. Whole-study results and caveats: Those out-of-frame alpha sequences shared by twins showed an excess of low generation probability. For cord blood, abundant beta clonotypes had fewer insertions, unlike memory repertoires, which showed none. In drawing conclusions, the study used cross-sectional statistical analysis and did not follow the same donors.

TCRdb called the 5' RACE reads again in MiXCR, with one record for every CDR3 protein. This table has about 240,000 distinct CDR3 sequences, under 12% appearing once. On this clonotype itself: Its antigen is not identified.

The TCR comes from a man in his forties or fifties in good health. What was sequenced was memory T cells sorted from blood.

CDR3 region: CASSPQTGGSYNEQFF. DNA of the CDR3: TGTGCCAGCAGCCCACAGACAGGGGGATCCTACAATGAGCAGTTCTTC. This chain uses TRBV4-2 with TRBJ2-1; 9 nucleotides align to TRBD1. The germline V gene encodes CDR1 LGHNA and CDR2 YNFKEQ. The CDR3 spans 16 residues. J gave up 1 base and V 4 bases, and 5 bases lay outside the gene matches.